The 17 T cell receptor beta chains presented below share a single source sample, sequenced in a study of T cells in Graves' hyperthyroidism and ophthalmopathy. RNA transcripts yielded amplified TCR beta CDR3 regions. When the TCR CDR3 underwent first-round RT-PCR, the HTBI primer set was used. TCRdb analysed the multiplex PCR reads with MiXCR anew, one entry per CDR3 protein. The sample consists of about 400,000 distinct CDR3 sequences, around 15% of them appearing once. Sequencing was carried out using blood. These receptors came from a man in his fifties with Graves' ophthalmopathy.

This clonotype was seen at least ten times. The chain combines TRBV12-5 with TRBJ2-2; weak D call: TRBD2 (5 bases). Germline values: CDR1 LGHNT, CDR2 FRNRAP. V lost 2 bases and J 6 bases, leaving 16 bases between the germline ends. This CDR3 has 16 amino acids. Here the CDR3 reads CASGLSATRVPGELFF. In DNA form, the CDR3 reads TGTGCTAGTGGTTTGAGTGCCACGCGGGTACCCGGGGAGCTGTTTTTT.

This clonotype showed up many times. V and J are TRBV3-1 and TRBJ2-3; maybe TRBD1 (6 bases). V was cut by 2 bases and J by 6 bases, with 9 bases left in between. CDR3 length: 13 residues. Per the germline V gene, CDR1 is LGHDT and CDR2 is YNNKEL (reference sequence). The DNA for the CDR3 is TGTGCCAGCAGCCAAAGGGGGTTGGATACGCAGTATTTT. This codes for CASSQRGLDTQYF.

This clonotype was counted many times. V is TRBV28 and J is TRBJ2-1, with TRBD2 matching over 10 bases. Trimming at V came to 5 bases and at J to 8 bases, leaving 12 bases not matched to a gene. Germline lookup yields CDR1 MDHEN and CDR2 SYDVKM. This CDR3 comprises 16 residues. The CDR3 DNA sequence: TGTGCCAGCAGTACCCCGGGGCTAGCGGGAGTCTATGAGCAGTTCTTC. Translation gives CASSTPGLAGVYEQFF. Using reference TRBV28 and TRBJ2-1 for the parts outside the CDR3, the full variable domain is DVKVTQSSRYLVKRTGEKVFLECVQDMDHENMFWYRQDPGLGLRLIYFSYDVKMKEKGDIPEGYSVSREKKERFSLILESASTNQTSMYLCASSTPGLAGVYEQFFGPGTRLTVL.

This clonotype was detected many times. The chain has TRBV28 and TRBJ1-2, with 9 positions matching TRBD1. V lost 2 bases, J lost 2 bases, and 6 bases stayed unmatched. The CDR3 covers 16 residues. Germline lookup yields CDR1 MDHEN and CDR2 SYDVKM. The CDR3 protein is CASSLGGTGRNYGYTF. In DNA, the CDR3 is TGTGCCAGCAGTTTAGGGGGGACAGGGAGGAACTATGGCTACACCTTC.

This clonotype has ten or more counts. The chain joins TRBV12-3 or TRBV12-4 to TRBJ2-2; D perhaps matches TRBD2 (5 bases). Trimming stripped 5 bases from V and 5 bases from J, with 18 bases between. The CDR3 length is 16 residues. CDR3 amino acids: CASSGSGSSKTGELFF. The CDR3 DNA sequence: TGTGCCAGCAGTGGGTCGGGGAGTAGTAAAACCGGGGAGCTGTTTTTT.

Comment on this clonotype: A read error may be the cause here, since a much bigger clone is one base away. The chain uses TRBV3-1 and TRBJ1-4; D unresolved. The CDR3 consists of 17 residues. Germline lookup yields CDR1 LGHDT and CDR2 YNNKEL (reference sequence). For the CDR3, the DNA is TGTGACAGCAGCCAAGATAGACTCCATATGTGGGATGAAAAACTGTTTTTT. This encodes CDSSQDRLHMWDEKLFF.

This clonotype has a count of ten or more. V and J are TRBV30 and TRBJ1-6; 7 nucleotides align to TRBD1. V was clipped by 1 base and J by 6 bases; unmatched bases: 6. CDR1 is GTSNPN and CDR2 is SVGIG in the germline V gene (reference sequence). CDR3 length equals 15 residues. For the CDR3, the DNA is TGTGCCTGGAGTGAGACAACAGGGGTTAATTCACCCCTCCACTTT. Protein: CAWSETTGVNSPLHF.

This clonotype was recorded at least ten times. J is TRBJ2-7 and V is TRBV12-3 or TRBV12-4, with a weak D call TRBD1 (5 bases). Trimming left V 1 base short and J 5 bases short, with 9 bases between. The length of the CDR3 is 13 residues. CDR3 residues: CASSLGGGHEQYF. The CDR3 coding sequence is TGTGCCAGCAGTTTAGGGGGCGGACACGAGCAGTACTTC.

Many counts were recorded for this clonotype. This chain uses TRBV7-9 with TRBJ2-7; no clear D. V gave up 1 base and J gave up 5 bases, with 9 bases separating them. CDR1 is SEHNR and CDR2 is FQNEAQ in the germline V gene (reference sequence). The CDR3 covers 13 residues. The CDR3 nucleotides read TGTGCCAGCAGCTTAGAGGCGGTCCACGAGCAGTACTTC. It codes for CASSLEAVHEQYF. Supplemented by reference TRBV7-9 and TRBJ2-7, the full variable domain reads DTGVSQNPRHKITKRGQNVTFRCDPISEHNRLYWYRQTLGQGPEFLTYFQNEAQLEKSRLLSDRFSAERPKGSFSTLEIQRTEQGDSAMYLCASSLEAVHEQYFGPGTRLTVT.

Here the CDR3 DNA reads TGTGCCAGCAGATCGTCTACAGGGACGGGAGACATTCAGTACTTC. Translated: CASRSSTGTGDIQYF. The chain has TRBV28 and TRBJ2-4, with D possibly called TRBD1 or TRBD2 (6 bases each). Germline CDR1 and CDR2: MDHEN and SYDVKM. The CDR3 contains 15 residues. V lost 6 bases and J 8 bases, leaving 20 bases between the germline ends. The variable domain in full, completed from reference TRBV28 and TRBJ2-4, reads DVKVTQSSRYLVKRTGEKVFLECVQDMDHENMFWYRQDPGLGLRLIYFSYDVKMKEKGDIPEGYSVSREKKERFSLILESASTNQTSMYLCASRSSTGTGDIQYFGAGTRLSVL.

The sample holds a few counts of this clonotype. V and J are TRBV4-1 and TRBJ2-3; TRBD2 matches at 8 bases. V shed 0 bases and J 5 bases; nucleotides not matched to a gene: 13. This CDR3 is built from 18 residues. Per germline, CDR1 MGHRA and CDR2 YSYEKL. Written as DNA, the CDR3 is TGCGCCAGCAGCCAAGATAGGAGCGGGAGCCTATTGGGAGATACGCAGTATTTT. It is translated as CASSQDRSGSLLGDTQYF.

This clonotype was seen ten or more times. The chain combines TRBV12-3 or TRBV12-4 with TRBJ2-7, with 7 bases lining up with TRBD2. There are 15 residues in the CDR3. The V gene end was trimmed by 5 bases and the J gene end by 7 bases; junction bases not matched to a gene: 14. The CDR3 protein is CASSPPGAGAYEQYF. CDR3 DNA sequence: TGTGCCAGCAGTCCCCCAGGTGCGGGAGCGTATGAGCAGTACTTC.

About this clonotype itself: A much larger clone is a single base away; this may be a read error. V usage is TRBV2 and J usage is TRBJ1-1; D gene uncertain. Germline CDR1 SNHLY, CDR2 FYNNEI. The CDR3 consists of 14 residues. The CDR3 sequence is CASSPFFSNTEASF. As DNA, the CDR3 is TGTGCCAGCAGCCCGTTCTTTTCGAACACTGAAGCTTCCTTT. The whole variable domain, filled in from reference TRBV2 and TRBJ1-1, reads EPEVTQTPSHQVTQMGQEVILRCVPISNHLYFYWYRQILGQKVEFLVSFYNNEISEKSEIFDDQFSVERPDGSNFTLKIRSTKLEDSAMYFCASSPFFSNTEASFGQGTRLTVV.

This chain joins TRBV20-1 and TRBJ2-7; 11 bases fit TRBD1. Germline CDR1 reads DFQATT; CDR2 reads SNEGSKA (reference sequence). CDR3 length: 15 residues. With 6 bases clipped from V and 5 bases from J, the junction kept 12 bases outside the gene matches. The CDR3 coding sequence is TGCAGTGCAACGAACCGGGACAGGGGGGTCCACGAGCAGTACTTC. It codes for CSATNRDRGVHEQYF.

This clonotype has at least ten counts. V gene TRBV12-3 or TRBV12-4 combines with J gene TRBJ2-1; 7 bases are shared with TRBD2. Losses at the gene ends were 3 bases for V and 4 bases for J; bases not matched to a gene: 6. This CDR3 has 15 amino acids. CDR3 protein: CASSFGRREYNEQFF. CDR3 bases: TGTGCCAGCAGTTTCGGGAGGCGGGAGTACAATGAGCAGTTCTTC.

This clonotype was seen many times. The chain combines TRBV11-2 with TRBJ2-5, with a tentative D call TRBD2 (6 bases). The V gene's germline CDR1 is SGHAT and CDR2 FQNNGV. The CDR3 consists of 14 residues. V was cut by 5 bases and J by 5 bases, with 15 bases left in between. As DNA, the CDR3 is TGTGCCAGCAGCCCTAAGACTAGTCTCGAGACCCAGTACTTC. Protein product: CASSPKTSLETQYF. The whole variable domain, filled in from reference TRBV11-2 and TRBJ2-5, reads EAGVAQSPRYKIIEKRQSVAFWCNPISGHATLYWYQQILGQGPKLLIQFQNNGVVDDSQLPKDRFSAERLKGVDSTLKIQPAKLEDSAVYLCASSPKTSLETQYFGPGTRLLVL.

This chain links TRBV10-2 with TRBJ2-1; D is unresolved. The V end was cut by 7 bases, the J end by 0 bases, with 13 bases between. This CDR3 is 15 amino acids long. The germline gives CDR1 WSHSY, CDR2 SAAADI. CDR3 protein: CASTPRVGSYNEQFF. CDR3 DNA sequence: TGCGCCAGCACCCCCCGGGTCGGCTCCTACAATGAGCAGTTCTTC.